A single sample is the source of the 23 T cell receptor beta chains below, sequenced in a study of CD8 T cells in Susac syndrome. RNA was extracted with the RNeasy kit, and a quantity of 0.5 to 1 ug was reverse transcribed using random hexamers. One entry per CDR3 protein, called by TCRdb with MiXCR from the immunoSEQ multiplex PCR reads. The table lists approximately 110,000 distinct CDR3 sequences, more than 90% of them singletons, with around 0.087% in the top ten. The sample consisted of CD4+ T cells from PBMCs. The receptor set was obtained from a human donor in good health.

J is TRBJ1-1 and V is TRBV4-3; perhaps TRBD1 as D (5 bases). The CDR3 totals 14 residues. V was clipped by 1 base and J by 4 bases, with 10 bases between them. Germline V gives CDR1 LGHNA, CDR2 YSLEER. The CDR3 sequence is CASSQAQGFTEAFF. Written as DNA, the CDR3 is TGCGCCAGCAGCCAAGCCCAGGGTTTCACTGAAGCTTTCTTT.

This chain joins TRBV12-3 or TRBV12-4 and TRBJ2-7; D is possibly TRBD1 (5 bases). The germline V and J ends were trimmed by 7 bases and 1 base, with 17 bases remaining between them. This CDR3 comprises 15 residues. The CDR3 loop is CASTPQISGSYEQYF. DNA of the CDR3: TGTGCCAGCACACCCCAGATATCAGGGTCCTACGAGCAGTACTTC.

The chain uses TRBV1 and TRBJ1-2. TRBV1 is classified as a pseudogene. This CDR3 is built from 14 residues. CDR3 DNA: TGCACCAGCAGCCAGGGAGACGACGAATGTGGCTACACCTTC. It codes for CTSSQGDDECGYTF.

The J gene is TRBJ2-7, the V gene TRBV20-1; 9 positions match TRBD1. V lost 2 bases and J lost 5; bases outside the gene matches: 7. CDR1 is DFQATT, CDR2 SNEGSKA, per germline (reference sequence). CDR3 length: 14 residues. The CDR3, as DNA: TGCAGTGCTAGAAAGGGGACAGGGTTAGACGAGCAGTACTTC. This codes for CSARKGTGLDEQYF.

V gene TRBV12-3 or TRBV12-4 combines with J gene TRBJ1-2, with a tentative D call TRBD1 (5 bases). The ends were cut back, 5 bases at V and 12 bases at J, with 19 bases in the middle. The CDR3 is 13 amino acids. CDR3 residues: CASSATSPGPHTF. The CDR3 region has the DNA TGTGCCAGCAGTGCCACCTCGCCAGGGCCCCACACCTTC.

V is TRBV30 and J is TRBJ2-7, with D unclear. V lost 0 bases, J lost 4 bases, and 22 bases lay in between. Germline V gene lookup returns CDR1 GTSNPN and CDR2 SVGIG (reference sequence). The CDR3 has 17 residues. The CDR3 DNA is TGTGCCTGGAGTGTACGAGACCCCGGCGTGAGAGAATACGAGCAGTACTTC. Residues: CAWSVRDPGVREYEQYF.

The gene calls are TRBV29-1 and TRBJ2-7, with TRBD1 identical over 9 bases. The germline V gene has CDR1 SQVTM and CDR2 ANQGSEA. The ends lost 6 bases at V and 4 bases at J; junction bases unmatched: 4. CDR3 length: 12 amino acids. DNA for the CDR3: TGCAGCGTCGTGGGACAGGGATACGAGCAGTACTTC. It yields the protein CSVVGQGYEQYF.

V is TRBV19 and J is TRBJ1-1; tentatively, D is TRBD1 (5 bases). Germline assignment: CDR1 LNHDA and CDR2 SQIVND (reference sequence). The CDR3 runs to 11 residues. V was shortened by 11 bases and J by 12 bases, with 19 bases between the two germline ends. CDR3 loop: CAGRDGGRTFF. CDR3 DNA: TGTGCCGGCAGGGACGGAGGACGGACTTTCTTT.

This clonotype was seen a single time. The V and J genes are TRBV7-2 and TRBJ2-5; D is unclear. Trimming left V 1 base short and J 2 bases short, with 5 bases between. The length of the CDR3 is 13 residues. CDR1 and CDR2 from the germline V gene are SGHTA and FQGNSA. In DNA form, the CDR3 reads TGTGCCAGCAGCTTAGTGCAACAAGAGACCCAGTACTTC. Its translation is CASSLVQQETQYF.

V is TRBV5-1 and J is TRBJ2-1; no clear D. Trimming removed 1 base at V and 3 bases at J, with 17 bases between. CDR3 length equals 17 residues. Germline V gene sequence: CDR1 SGHRS, CDR2 YFSETQ. CDR3 bases: TGCGCCAGCAGCTTGAGACCCGTGGGTGTGAACTACAATGAGCAGTTCTTC. Amino acid sequence: CASSLRPVGVNYNEQFF.

The chain links TRBV2 to TRBJ2-3; D gene uncertain. Germline V gene data show CDR1 as SNHLY and CDR2 as FYNNEI. Trimming took 5 bases from V and 9 from J, leaving 9 bases between them. The CDR3 is made up of 11 amino acids. The chain's CDR3 is CASSMSVTQYF. Here the CDR3 DNA reads TGTGCCAGCAGTATGAGCGTCACGCAGTATTTT.

Written as DNA, the CDR3 is TGTGCCAGCAGCTTATCTACTAGCGGAGCCACAGATACGCAGTATTTT. The encoded protein is CASSLSTSGATDTQYF. V and J are TRBV7-9 and TRBJ2-3; TRBD2 matches at 8 bases. Germline CDR1 SEHNR, CDR2 FQNEAQ (reference sequence). The CDR3 spans 16 residues. V shed 2 bases and J 2 bases; nucleotides not matched to a gene: 6.

This chain links TRBV2 with TRBJ1-2; unclear D gene. Germline CDR1 and CDR2: SNHLY and FYNNEI. This CDR3 spans 11 amino acids. The V end lost 2 bases, the J end lost 6 bases, and 4 bases lay between the germline ends. CDR3 nucleotides: TGTGCCAGCAGTGAAAGGAATGGCTACACCTTC. Its translation: CASSERNGYTF.

The rearrangement uses TRBV14 and TRBJ1-3, with no clear D. The CDR3 totals 12 residues. V lost 6 bases to trimming and J lost 2 bases, with 5 bases between them. Germline V lookup: CDR1 SGHDN, CDR2 FVKESK. The CDR3 DNA reads TGTGCCAGCAGAGCTCCTGGAAACACCATATATTTT. Its protein product is CASRAPGNTIYF.

The V gene is TRBV5-1, the J gene TRBJ2-5; D ambiguous. CDR1 is SGHRS and CDR2 is YFSETQ in the germline V gene. This CDR3 has 13 amino acids. V was trimmed by 2 bases and J by 0 bases, leaving 5 bases between them. The CDR3 nucleotides read TGCGCCAGCAGCTTTGGGTACCAAGAGACCCAGTACTTC. Amino acids: CASSFGYQETQYF.

This chain joins TRBV19 and TRBJ1-2, with D possibly being TRBD1 (6 bases). This CDR3 is 14 amino acids long. The V gene's germline CDR1 is LNHDA and CDR2 SQIVND (reference sequence). V lost 9 bases and J lost 2, with 16 bases in between. The DNA for the CDR3 is TGTGCCAGCTCCGCCACCACAGGGAACTATGGCTACACCTTC. It codes for CASSATTGNYGYTF.

This clonotype is a singleton in its sample. V usage is TRBV6-4 and J usage is TRBJ2-1; weak D call: TRBD2 (5 bases). V lost 0 bases, J lost 7 bases, and 13 bases lay in between. The CDR3 length is 15 residues. Germline values: CDR1 MRHNA, CDR2 SNTAGT. This CDR3 reads CASSDSGLGLNEQFF. The CDR3 DNA follows: TGTGCCAGCAGTGACTCTGGGCTAGGACTTAATGAGCAGTTCTTC.

CDR3: CASTPREATHSEQFF. In DNA form, the CDR3 reads TGTGCCAGCACCCCTCGGGAAGCCACCCACAGTGAGCAGTTCTTC. The chain combines TRBV6-2 or TRBV6-3 with TRBJ2-1, with D maybe TRBD2 (5 bases). Trimming stripped 7 bases from V and 9 bases from J, with 22 bases between. Germline CDR1 MNHEY, CDR2 SVGEGT. The CDR3 runs to 15 residues.

V usage is TRBV11-2 and J usage is TRBJ2-7; D is uncertain. The V end lost 0 bases, the J end lost 0 bases, and 9 bases lay between the germline ends. This CDR3 has 15 residues. Germline V lookup: CDR1 SGHAT, CDR2 FQNNGV. The CDR3 loop is CASSLDRWNSYEQYF. The DNA of the CDR3 is TGTGCCAGCAGCTTAGATCGATGGAACTCCTACGAGCAGTACTTC.

The rearrangement uses TRBV5-6 and TRBJ2-3; weak D call: TRBD1 (5 bases). Trimming cost V 1 base and J 8 bases, with 17 bases left between them. There are 15 residues in the CDR3. Per germline, CDR1 SGHDT and CDR2 YYEEEE. In nucleotides, the CDR3 is TGTGCCAGCAGCTTGAGCATAGGGGTTAGTGCTACGCAGTATTTT. This translates into CASSLSIGVSATQYF.

The chain employs TRBV6-2 or TRBV6-3 and TRBJ2-5; 14 bases line up with TRBD2. Germline trimming cut 0 bases from V and 1 base from J; bases unmatched to any gene: 4. The CDR3 is made up of 18 amino acids. CDR1 is MNHEY, CDR2 SVGEGT, per germline. CDR3 residues: CASSYSPGLAGGQETQYF. The CDR3 region has the DNA TGTGCCAGCAGTTACTCCCCCGGACTAGCGGGAGGCCAAGAGACCCAGTACTTC.

This chain links TRBV20-1 with TRBJ2-7, with TRBD1 identical over 8 bases. Looked up from germline, CDR1 is DFQATT and CDR2 is SNEGSKA (reference sequence). Trimming at V came to 4 bases and at J to 5 bases, leaving 10 bases not matched to a gene. The CDR3 length is 14 residues. The CDR3 coding sequence is TGCAGTGCTACAAAGACAGGGGTAGCCGACGAGCAGTACTTC. This gives the protein CSATKTGVADEQYF.

V and J are TRBV2 and TRBJ2-1; D is unclear. From germline, CDR1 is SNHLY and CDR2 FYNNEI. The CDR3 spans 14 residues. The V end was cut by 5 bases, the J end by 5 bases, with 13 bases between. The DNA of the CDR3 is TGTGCCAGCAGTTTCAACCGGGCAGACAATGAGCAGTTCTTC. Translated, it gives CASSFNRADNEQFF. The full variable domain, with the rest looked up from reference TRBV2 and TRBJ2-1, is EPEVTQTPSHQVTQMGQEVILRCVPISNHLYFYWYRQILGQKVEFLVSFYNNEISEKSEIFDDQFSVERPDGSNFTLKIRSTKLEDSAMYFCASSFNRADNEQFFGPGTRLTVL.